These 17 T cell receptor beta chains were sequenced from one sample in a study of post-analysis software for immune sequencing data. Overall study findings and caveats: TRBV5-6, TRBV5-1 and TRBV20-1 belonged to a set of about five TRBV segments that were more frequent in patients than controls.

Antigens of these TCRs are unknown. Unique molecular identifiers had been added to the TCR beta cDNA libraries. One entry per CDR3 protein, called by TCRdb with MiXCR from the PCR reads. Here the sample spans around 260,000 distinct CDR3 sequences, just over 35% being singletons. Sequencing input: blood. Receptors were obtained from a girl aged 5-17 years with multiple sclerosis.

This clonotype was seen repeatedly, ten times or more. This rearrangement joins TRBV4-2 to TRBJ2-4; weak D call: TRBD1 (5 bases). CDR1 LGHNA and CDR2 YNFKEQ come from the germline V gene. The CDR3 loop spans 13 amino acids. V was clipped by 1 base and J by 5 bases, with 6 bases between them. CDR3 sequence (DNA): TGTGCCAGCAGCCAAGGGGGCGAAAACATTCAGTACTTC. It translates to CASSQGGENIQYF.

This clonotype showed up many times. V usage is TRBV28 and J usage is TRBJ2-5; D might be TRBD1 (6 bases). Trimming cost V 2 bases and J 4 bases, with 17 bases left between them. Germline V gives CDR1 MDHEN, CDR2 SYDVKM. The CDR3 runs to 16 residues. CDR3 nucleotide sequence: TGTGCCAGCAGTTTAGGGTTAAGGGAACAGGGAGAGACCCAGTACTTC. Translation: CASSLGLREQGETQYF.

The CDR3 nucleotides are TGTGCCAGCAGCCGGGAGGGTGCCCAGTACTTC. Amino acids: CASSREGAQYF. This chain connects TRBV11-2 to TRBJ2-5, with TRBD2 matching over 8 bases. V dropped 5 bases and J dropped 9; count of bases not matched to a gene: 2. Per the germline V gene, CDR1 is SGHAT and CDR2 is FQNNGV. The CDR3 is 11 amino acids. Together with reference TRBV11-2 and TRBJ2-5, the CDR3 gives the full variable domain: EAGVAQSPRYKIIEKRQSVAFWCNPISGHATLYWYQQILGQGPKLLIQFQNNGVVDDSQLPKDRFSAERLKGVDSTLKIQPAKLEDSAVYLCASSREGAQYFGPGTRLLVL.

In this sample, this clonotype turned up a few times. This clone may be a read error of a much larger clone one base away. The chain uses TRBV9 and TRBJ2-3, with 9 bases aligning to TRBD2. Germline CDR1 reads SGDLS; CDR2 reads YYNGEE. CDR3 length equals 14 residues. Trimming at V came to 3 bases and at J to 8 bases, leaving 7 bases not matched to a gene. CDR3 sequence (DNA): TGTGCCAGCAGCGCGTTGCCGCGGGGGGGTACGCAGTATTTT. Its protein product is CASSALPRGGTQYF.

This clonotype was seen just once. The chain joins TRBV12-3 or TRBV12-4 to TRBJ2-7, with D perhaps TRBD1 (5 bases). Trimming took 4 bases from V and 0 from J, leaving 10 bases between them. The CDR3 contains 14 residues. In nucleotides, the CDR3 is TGTGCCAGCAGTTCTTTTCAGGGCTCCTACGAGCAGTACTTC. Its translation is CASSSFQGSYEQYF.

This clonotype was counted between two and nine times. The J gene is TRBJ2-1, the V gene TRBV7-3; 11 nucleotides align to TRBD2. CDR1 is SGHTA, CDR2 FQGTGA, per germline. The CDR3 is made up of 17 amino acids. V lost 1 base to trimming and J lost 6 bases; unmatched junction nucleotides: 8. CDR3 coding DNA: TGTGCCAGCAGCTTAATCTCTACGGGACTAGCGGCCAATGAGCAGTTCTTC. As protein: CASSLISTGLAANEQFF.

The chain joins TRBV29-1 to TRBJ1-5; D is undetermined. The CDR3 extends over 12 amino acids. V lost 4 bases and J lost 6, with 10 bases in between. Germline loops: CDR1 SQVTM, CDR2 ANQGSEA. CDR3 coding DNA: TGCAGCGTTGCCAGAAGCGGTCAGCCCCAGCATTTT. The encoded protein is CSVARSGQPQHF.

This clonotype was seen once. CDR3 amino acids: CASSQERGSGGDTQYF. CDR3 DNA sequence: TGTGCCAGCAGCCAAGAAAGGGGTAGCGGGGGCGATACGCAGTATTTT. The chain couples TRBV4-2 to TRBJ2-3, with 9 bases identical to TRBD2. Looked up from germline, CDR1 is LGHNA and CDR2 is YNFKEQ. With 0 bases clipped from V and 6 bases from J, the junction kept 7 bases outside the gene matches. The CDR3 runs 16 residues.

This clonotype has at least ten counts. This rearrangement joins TRBV13 to TRBJ1-5, with a possible D match to TRBD1 (6 bases). V was cut by 4 bases and J by 6 bases, with 16 bases left in between. The CDR3 spans 15 residues. Germline V CDR1 and CDR2: PRHDT, FYEKMQ (reference sequence). DNA for the CDR3: TGTGCCAGCAGCTCAAGTAGGGGGGCGAGTCAGCCCCAGCATTTT. Translating gives CASSSSRGASQPQHF.

This clonotype was seen many times. The J gene is TRBJ2-3, the V gene TRBV20-1; no definite D call. The V gene's germline CDR1 is DFQATT and CDR2 SNEGSKA (reference sequence). Trimming took off 3 bases at V and 0 bases at J, with 4 bases between the two ends. The CDR3 sequence is 12 residues long. CDR3: CSASGSTDTQYF. The CDR3 DNA reads TGCAGTGCTAGCGGGAGCACAGATACGCAGTATTTT.

The rearrangement links TRBV20-1 to TRBJ1-6; TRBD1 aligns across 10 bases. Per germline, CDR1 DFQATT and CDR2 SNEGSKA (reference sequence). The CDR3 is 16 residues long. V lost 2 bases and J lost 10; bases outside the gene matches: 11. CDR3 loop: CSARPPFDRGRSPLHF. Written as DNA, the CDR3 is TGCAGTGCTAGACCACCATTCGACAGGGGGCGGTCACCCCTCCACTTT.

This clonotype came up a few times. The chain employs TRBV14 and TRBJ2-5; 8 nucleotides line up with TRBD2. CDR3 length: 13 residues. V lost 5 bases to trimming and J lost 5 bases; unmatched junction nucleotides: 4. Germline-derived CDR1 and CDR2 are SGHDN and FVKESK. The CDR3, as DNA: TGTGCCAGCAGCATGGGACTAGGGGAGACCCAGTACTTC. It translates to CASSMGLGETQYF.

The V call is TRBV4-1, the J call TRBJ2-3; TRBD1 agrees at 8 bases. Trimming cost V 2 bases and J 14 bases; bases outside gene matches: 15. The CDR3 consists of 15 residues. Germline-derived CDR1 and CDR2 are MGHRA and YSYEKL. This chain's CDR3 is CASSQRTGIMEKLYF. In DNA, the CDR3 is TGCGCCAGCAGCCAACGGACAGGGATAATGGAAAAACTGTATTTT.

With regard to this clonotype: A single base separates this from a much larger clone, so it may be a read error. The rearrangement joins TRBV20-1 to TRBJ2-3, with unresolved D. The germline CDR1 and CDR2 sequences are DFQATT and SNEGSKA (reference sequence). There are 14 residues in the CDR3. V lost 5 bases, J lost 1 base, and 13 bases lay in between. Written as DNA, the CDR3 is TGCAGTGCTGGAAAATCGACGGGCACAGATACGCAGTATTTT. Its protein product is CSAGKSTGTDTQYF.

The rearrangement uses TRBV27 and TRBJ2-1, with D hard to call. The ends were cut back, 6 bases at V and 0 bases at J, with 18 bases in the middle. The CDR3 runs to 17 residues. Germline CDR1 is MNHEY and CDR2 is SMNVEV (reference sequence). The CDR3 coding sequence is TGTGCCAGCAGCCCCGACGACTCCAGAAGCTCCTACAATGAGCAGTTCTTC. This codes for CASSPDDSRSSYNEQFF.

This clonotype came up many times. The gene calls are TRBV5-1 and TRBJ2-5; possibly TRBD1 or TRBD2 for D (5 bases each). The V gene's germline CDR1 is SGHRS and CDR2 YFSETQ. CDR3 length: 15 amino acids. V lost 3 bases and J lost 2, with 14 bases in between. The CDR3 DNA reads as TGCGCCAGCAGCTATTTGGGGACCCCTCAAGAGACCCAGTACTTC. It yields the protein CASSYLGTPQETQYF.

The chain employs TRBV20-1 and TRBJ1-5, with 8 bases matching TRBD1. The CDR3 sequence is 15 residues long. The ends lost 4 bases at V and 2 bases at J; junction bases unmatched: 7. Germline V gives CDR1 DFQATT, CDR2 SNEGSKA (reference sequence). The CDR3 here is CSATDRVVGNQPQHF. The CDR3 coding sequence is TGCAGTGCTACGGACAGGGTCGTCGGCAATCAGCCCCAGCATTTT.